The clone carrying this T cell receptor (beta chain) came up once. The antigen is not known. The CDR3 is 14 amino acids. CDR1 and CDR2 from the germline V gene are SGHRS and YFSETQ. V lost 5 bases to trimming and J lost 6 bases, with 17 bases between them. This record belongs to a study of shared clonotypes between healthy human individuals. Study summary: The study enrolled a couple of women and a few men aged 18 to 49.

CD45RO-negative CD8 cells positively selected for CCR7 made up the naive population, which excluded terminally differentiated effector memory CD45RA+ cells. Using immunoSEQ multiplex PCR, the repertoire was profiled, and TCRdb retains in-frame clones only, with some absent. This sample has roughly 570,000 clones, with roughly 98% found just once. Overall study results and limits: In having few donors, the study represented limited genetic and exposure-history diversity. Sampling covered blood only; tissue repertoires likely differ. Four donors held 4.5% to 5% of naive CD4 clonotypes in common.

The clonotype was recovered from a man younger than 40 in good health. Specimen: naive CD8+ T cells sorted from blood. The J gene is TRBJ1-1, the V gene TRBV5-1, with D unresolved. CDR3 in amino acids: CASSPLTPGAEAFF. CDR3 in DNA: TGCGCCAGCAGTCCCTTGACACCCGGCGCTGAAGCTTTCTTT. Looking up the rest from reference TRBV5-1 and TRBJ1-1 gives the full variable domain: KAGVTQTPRYLIKTRGQQVTLSCSPISGHRSVSWYQQTPGQGLQFLFEYFSETQRNKGNFPGRFSGRQFSNSRSEMNVSTLELGDSALYLCASSPLTPGAEAFFGQGTRLTVV.